These T cell receptor beta chains were read from a single sample in a study of cytomegalovirus exposure and HLA in healthy donors. The assay was immunoSEQ multiplex PCR, and TCRdb's table has in-frame clones only and misses some. Of about 140,000 clones listed, about 80% are singletons. Sequencing was carried out using PBMCs. These receptors came from a man aged 40-55 years in good health and CMV-seronegative. Both conserved end residues are part of each CDR3. The order of the fields is J gene, V gene, clone size, D gene, CDR3 protein, CDR3 DNA. The D gene is left open where the match is weak. Clone size is not always given. Where it is, it says once, few, many or a class for expanded clones.

j_gene: TRBJ2-5; v_gene: TRBV5-1; abundance: -; d_gene: TRBD1; CDR3aa: CASSSSATGTETQYF; CDR3nt: TGCGCCAGCAGCTCGTCGGCGACAGGGACAGAGACCCAGTACTTC
j_gene: TRBJ1-5; v_gene: TRBV6-1; abundance: -; d_gene: TRBD1; CDR3aa: CATTGTGNQPQHF; CDR3nt: TGTGCCACCACCGGGACAGGCAATCAGCCCCAGCATTTT
j_gene: TRBJ1-2; v_gene: TRBV7-6; abundance: -; d_gene: TRBD1; CDR3aa: CASSSGQGALGGYTF; CDR3nt: TGTGCCAGCAGCTCAGGACAGGGGGCTTTGGGTGGCTACACCTTC
j_gene: TRBJ1-1; v_gene: TRBV19; abundance: -; d_gene: -; CDR3aa: CASSAGNTEAFF; CDR3nt: TGTGCCAGTAGTGCAGGAAATACTGAAGCTTTCTTT
j_gene: TRBJ1-6; v_gene: TRBV13; abundance: -; d_gene: -; CDR3aa: CASSRISGSYNSPLHF; CDR3nt: TGTGCCAGCAGCCGCATATCAGGCTCCTATAATTCACCCCTCCACTTT
j_gene: TRBJ1-2; v_gene: TRBV4-3; abundance: -; d_gene: -; CDR3aa: CASSQDAGRNMGYTF; CDR3nt: TGCGCCAGCAGCCAAGATGCGGGCAGAAACATGGGCTACACCTTC
j_gene: TRBJ2-7; v_gene: TRBV7-2; abundance: -; d_gene: TRBD2; CDR3aa: CASSAQKAGGRAYEQYF; CDR3nt: TGTGCCAGCAGCGCGCAAAAGGCGGGGGGAAGGGCCTACGAGCAGTACTTC
j_gene: TRBJ1-4; v_gene: TRBV9; abundance: -; d_gene: TRBD1; CDR3aa: CASSGPPTGAPTNEKLFF; CDR3nt: TGTGCCAGCAGCGGACCCCCGACAGGGGCACCAACTAATGAAAAACTGTTTTTT
j_gene: TRBJ2-2; v_gene: TRBV6-1; abundance: -; d_gene: -; CDR3aa: CASRYTGTPTGELFF; CDR3nt: TGTGCCAGTCGTTATACCGGGACACCCACCGGGGAGCTGTTTTTT
j_gene: TRBJ1-6; v_gene: TRBV7-2; abundance: -; d_gene: TRBD1; CDR3aa: CASSLEPRGNSPLHF; CDR3nt: TGTGCCAGCAGCTTAGAGCCCAGGGGGAATTCACCCCTCCACTTT
j_gene: TRBJ2-7; v_gene: TRBV6-5; abundance: -; d_gene: TRBD1; CDR3aa: CASSPEYRGAYEQYF; CDR3nt: TGTGCCAGCAGTCCAGAGTACAGGGGAGCCTACGAGCAGTACTTC
j_gene: TRBJ2-1; v_gene: TRBV5-4; abundance: -; d_gene: -; CDR3aa: CASSLAGGPGNEQFF; CDR3nt: TGTGCCAGCAGCCTAGCCGGGGGGCCTGGGAATGAGCAGTTCTTC
j_gene: TRBJ1-5; v_gene: TRBV18; abundance: -; d_gene: TRBD1; CDR3aa: CASSFLGQKNQPQHF; CDR3nt: TGTGCCAGCTCATTTTTGGGACAGAAAAATCAGCCCCAGCATTTT
j_gene: TRBJ1-5; v_gene: TRBV11-2; abundance: -; d_gene: -; CDR3aa: CASSPSAPTGPQHF; CDR3nt: TGTGCCAGCAGCCCCTCGGCCCCAACGGGGCCCCAGCATTTT
j_gene: TRBJ1-4; v_gene: TRBV5-1; abundance: few; d_gene: -; CDR3aa: CASSLASGILSNEKLFF; CDR3nt: TGCGCCAGCAGCTTGGCGTCAGGGATTTTGTCTAATGAAAAACTGTTTTTT
j_gene: TRBJ2-7; v_gene: TRBV7-9; abundance: -; d_gene: TRBD1; CDR3aa: CASSLSGQSYEQYF; CDR3nt: TGTGCCAGCAGCTTGTCGGGACAGTCCTACGAGCAGTACTTC
j_gene: TRBJ2-6; v_gene: TRBV6-5; abundance: -; d_gene: -; CDR3aa: CASRPMRNGANVLTF; CDR3nt: TGTGCCAGCAGACCCATGAGGAATGGGGCCAACGTCCTGACTTTC
j_gene: TRBJ1-2; v_gene: TRBV6-1; abundance: few; d_gene: -; CDR3aa: CASSDWGLGYGYTF; CDR3nt: TGTGCCAGTAGTGACTGGGGGCTAGGATATGGCTACACCTTC
j_gene: TRBJ2-5; v_gene: TRBV27; abundance: -; d_gene: -; CDR3aa: CASSSQPSGQPETQYF; CDR3nt: TGTGCCAGCAGTTCTCAGCCCTCGGGACAACCCGAGACCCAGTACTTC
j_gene: TRBJ1-3; v_gene: TRBV12-5; abundance: -; d_gene: TRBD1; CDR3aa: CASGLGTGGNTIYF; CDR3nt: TGTGCTAGTGGTTTGGGGACAGGGGGAAACACCATATATTTT
j_gene: TRBJ2-7; v_gene: TRBV7-3; abundance: -; d_gene: -; CDR3aa: CASSLRSGYEQYF; CDR3nt: TGTGCCAGCAGCTTACGGTCAGGGTACGAGCAGTACTTC
j_gene: TRBJ2-5; v_gene: TRBV11-2; abundance: -; d_gene: TRBD1; CDR3aa: CASSLQGASSQETQYF; CDR3nt: TGTGCCAGCAGCTTGCAGGGGGCGAGTTCCCAAGAGACCCAGTACTTC
j_gene: TRBJ2-1; v_gene: TRBV9; abundance: -; d_gene: TRBD2; CDR3aa: CASSAGGLAGNYNEQFF; CDR3nt: TGTGCCAGCAGCGCGGGGGGACTAGCGGGGAACTACAATGAGCAGTTCTTC
j_gene: TRBJ1-2; v_gene: TRBV6-5; abundance: -; d_gene: -; CDR3aa: CATTLATEPYYGYTF; CDR3nt: TGTGCCACCACCTTGGCTACAGAACCTTACTATGGCTACACCTTC
j_gene: TRBJ1-2; v_gene: TRBV18; abundance: -; d_gene: -; CDR3aa: CASSQVRDNFYGYTF; CDR3nt: TGTGCCAGCTCACAAGTCCGGGACAACTTTTATGGCTACACCTTC
j_gene: TRBJ1-6; v_gene: TRBV10-2; abundance: -; d_gene: TRBD1; CDR3aa: CASTDRVNSPLHF; CDR3nt: TGCGCCAGCACGGACAGGGTGAATTCACCCCTCCACTTT
j_gene: TRBJ2-6; v_gene: TRBV27; abundance: -; d_gene: -; CDR3aa: CASSLSTVRQPGANVLTF; CDR3nt: TGTGCCAGCAGTTTATCCACAGTGCGACAGCCTGGGGCCAACGTCCTGACTTTC
j_gene: TRBJ1-4; v_gene: TRBV19; abundance: -; d_gene: -; CDR3aa: CASNTGSESEKLFF; CDR3nt: TGTGCCAGTAACACCGGGTCTGAATCTGAAAAACTGTTTTTT
j_gene: TRBJ1-1; v_gene: TRBV6-4; abundance: -; d_gene: -; CDR3aa: CASSRDNNMNTEAFF; CDR3nt: TGTGCCAGCAGCCGGGACAATAACATGAACACTGAAGCTTTCTTT
j_gene: TRBJ1-3; v_gene: TRBV5-1; abundance: -; d_gene: TRBD1; CDR3aa: CASSLLGDRGSGNTIYF; CDR3nt: TGCGCCAGCAGCTTGTTGGGGGACAGAGGCTCTGGAAACACCATATATTTT
j_gene: TRBJ2-3; v_gene: TRBV6-5; abundance: -; d_gene: TRBD1; CDR3aa: CASRPQGARTDTQYF; CDR3nt: TGTGCCAGCAGACCACAGGGGGCGAGGACAGATACGCAGTATTTT
j_gene: TRBJ1-1; v_gene: TRBV2; abundance: few; d_gene: -; CDR3aa: CASKSRDTEAFF; CDR3nt: TGTGCCAGCAAGTCCAGGGATACTGAAGCTTTCTTT
j_gene: TRBJ2-7; v_gene: TRBV11-2; abundance: -; d_gene: -; CDR3aa: CASSHRTASRKYEQYF; CDR3nt: TGTGCCAGCAGCCATCGGACAGCCTCGCGTAAATACGAGCAGTACTTC
j_gene: TRBJ1-3; v_gene: TRBV4-1; abundance: -; d_gene: -; CDR3aa: CASSQPQGTGNTIYF; CDR3nt: TGCGCCAGCAGCCAACCCCAGGGGACTGGAAACACCATATATTTT
j_gene: TRBJ1-3; v_gene: TRBV19; abundance: -; d_gene: -; CDR3aa: CASSTAGDSGNTIYF; CDR3nt: TGTGCCAGTAGTACCGCGGGGGACTCTGGAAACACCATATATTTT